The next 16 T cell receptor beta chains were all read from a single sample in a study of blood T cell repertoires in COVID-19. The assay was immunoSEQ multiplex PCR, and TCRdb's table has in-frame clones only and misses some. Among 200,000 or so clones listed, around nine tenths were seen once. The sequencing sample was made of peripheral blood. The receptors shown here come from a woman aged 55-70 years with acute or convalescent COVID-19.

This clone has only one observation. The chain links TRBV10-1 to TRBJ2-5; the D gene is possibly TRBD1 (5 bases). The V end lost 3 bases, the J end lost 0 bases, and 5 bases lay between the germline ends. This CDR3 spans 13 amino acids. The germline V gene encodes CDR1 WNHNN and CDR2 SYGVQD (reference sequence). The CDR3 DNA follows: TGCGCCAGCAGTGACAGGGACCAAGAGACCCAGTACTTC. It translates to CASSDRDQETQYF.

In its sample, this clone was seen once. The chain recombines TRBV7-2 with TRBJ2-7; 8 nucleotides line up with TRBD2. Germline values: CDR1 SGHTA, CDR2 FQGNSA. The CDR3 is made up of 16 amino acids. Trimming took 1 base from V and 4 from J; bases not matched to a gene: 9. CDR3 sequence (DNA): TGTGCCAGCAGCTTAGGTCAACCGGGACTAGGGTACGAGCAGTACTTC. This translates into CASSLGQPGLGYEQYF.

The J gene is TRBJ2-1, the V gene TRBV27; 9 positions match TRBD2. The J segment lost 8 bases and the V segment lost 2 bases, leaving 7 bases of the junction unmatched. The CDR3 extends over 15 amino acids. CDR1 and CDR2 (germline): MNHEY, SMNVEV (reference sequence). CDR3: CASSLGLAGIDEQFF. CDR3 DNA: TGTGCCAGCAGTTTAGGCCTAGCGGGAATCGATGAGCAGTTCTTC.

This clone was counted once. The rearrangement uses TRBV6-4 and TRBJ2-7; TRBD2 matches 9 bases. Germline assignment: CDR1 MRHNA and CDR2 SNTAGT. The CDR3 has 16 residues. V shed 0 bases and J 3 bases; nucleotides not matched to a gene: 6. CDR3 DNA sequence: TGTGCCAGCAGTGACTCGAGGCGACTAGCGGACTACGAGCAGTACTTC. Protein: CASSDSRRLADYEQYF.

This chain uses TRBV15 with TRBJ1-1; D might be TRBD1 (5 bases). The CDR3 has 15 amino acids. The germline CDR1 and CDR2 sequences are LNHNV and YYDKDF (reference sequence). V was pared by 1 base and J by 6 bases, with 15 bases between. CDR3 DNA sequence: TGTGCCACCAGCAGAGTGGACCGGGGGGGACCTGAAGCTTTCTTT. The encoded protein is CATSRVDRGGPEAFF.

The chain links TRBV7-8 to TRBJ1-5; TRBD1 is a possible D gene (6 bases). CDR1 SGHVS and CDR2 FQNEAQ come from the germline V gene. The CDR3 contains 15 residues. Trimming shortened V by 5 bases and J by 2 bases, and 13 bases separated the two germline ends. CDR3 nucleotides: TGTGCCAGCAGCCCCCGAGGGGGAGGCAATCAGCCCCAGCATTTT. Its protein is CASSPRGGGNQPQHF.

V gene TRBV30 combines with J gene TRBJ1-1; D remains ambiguous. This CDR3 has 13 residues. The V and J ends lost 2 bases and 1 base respectively, with 8 bases between them. Germline V gene data show CDR1 as GTSNPN and CDR2 as SVGIG (reference sequence). The CDR3: CAWSSTWNTEAFF. The CDR3, as DNA: TGTGCCTGGAGTTCGACTTGGAACACTGAAGCTTTCTTT.

This chain connects TRBV3-1 (or the pseudogene TRBV3-2) to TRBJ2-7; 8 bases map to TRBD1. V lost 4 bases to trimming and J lost 2 bases; unmatched junction nucleotides: 4. This CDR3 region has 14 residues. The V gene's germline CDR1 is LGHDT and CDR2 YNNKEL (reference sequence). The CDR3 sequence: CASSPTGVPYEQYF. The CDR3 coding sequence is TGTGCCAGCAGCCCGACAGGGGTTCCCTACGAGCAGTACTTC.

The CDR3 region has the DNA TGTGCCAGTAGTATGACAGGGCCGGAGACGCCCCAGCATTTT. It encodes CASSMTGPETPQHF. V gene TRBV19 combines with J gene TRBJ1-5; 7 bases line up with TRBD1. This CDR3 is 14 amino acids long. From germline, CDR1 is LNHDA and CDR2 SQIVND (reference sequence). The J segment lost 9 bases and the V segment lost 3 bases, leaving 8 bases of the junction unmatched.

This rearrangement joins TRBV7-9 to TRBJ2-7; D may be TRBD2 (5 bases). The V gene lost 1 base and the J gene lost 1 base, with 17 bases spanning the gap. The CDR3 consists of 17 residues. Looked up from germline, CDR1 is SEHNR and CDR2 is FQNEAQ (reference sequence). CDR3 sequence (DNA): TGTGCCAGCAGCTTAGGACGGGAAGCGGTCGGGTCCTACGAGCAGTACTTC. Its protein is CASSLGREAVGSYEQYF.

The genes are TRBV10-3 and TRBJ1-2, with TRBD1 matching 8 bases. Germline CDR1 is ENHRY and CDR2 is SYGVKD. There are 13 residues in the CDR3. J was trimmed by 6 bases and V by 2 bases; bases with no gene match: 2. As DNA, the CDR3 is TGTGCCATCAGTGAGATACAGGGGGATGGCTACACCTTC. As protein: CAISEIQGDGYTF.

The V gene is TRBV5-1, the J gene TRBJ2-1, with D maybe TRBD2 (5 bases). The CDR3 extends over 16 amino acids. Germline V gene sequence: CDR1 SGHRS, CDR2 YFSETQ. V lost 4 bases and J 2 bases, leaving 16 bases between the germline ends. The DNA for the CDR3 is TGCGCCAGCAGCATGGGTGTGGCTAGCCCCTACAATGAGCAGTTCTTC. Encoded protein: CASSMGVASPYNEQFF. Looking up the rest from reference TRBV5-1 and TRBJ2-1 gives the full variable domain: KAGVTQTPRYLIKTRGQQVTLSCSPISGHRSVSWYQQTPGQGLQFLFEYFSETQRNKGNFPGRFSGRQFSNSRSEMNVSTLELGDSALYLCASSMGVASPYNEQFFGPGTRLTVL.

CDR3 bases: TGTGCCAGCAGCCCGGGATGGGACAGAACCTACGAGCAGTACTTC. Protein: CASSPGWDRTYEQYF. The chain links TRBV3-1 (or the pseudogene TRBV3-2) to TRBJ2-7; 7 bases map to TRBD1. The CDR3 consists of 15 residues. Germline CDR1 reads LGHDT; CDR2 reads YNNKEL (reference sequence). J was trimmed by 2 bases and V by 4 bases; bases with no gene match: 8.

The rearrangement uses TRBV19 and TRBJ1-1; the D is unclear. The V gene's germline CDR1 is LNHDA and CDR2 SQIVND (reference sequence). Trimming removed 3 bases from V and 0 bases from J, with 8 bases in between. There are 14 residues in the CDR3. The CDR3 nucleotides read TGTGCCAGTAGTATTGGGCATCTGAACACTGAAGCTTTCTTT. This codes for CASSIGHLNTEAFF.

The chain joins TRBV7-9 to TRBJ1-1; 8 positions agree with TRBD1. The V gene's germline CDR1 is SEHNR and CDR2 FQNEAQ (reference sequence). CDR3 length equals 13 residues. V dropped 5 bases and J dropped 4; count of bases not matched to a gene: 3. The CDR3 reads CASSRTGSTEAFF. DNA of the CDR3: TGTGCCAGCAGCCGGACAGGGAGCACTGAAGCTTTCTTT.

J is TRBJ1-6 and V is TRBV19; TRBD1 might be the D (5 bases). V lost 5 bases, J lost 6 bases, and 14 bases lay in between. The germline CDR1 and CDR2 sequences are LNHDA and SQIVND (reference sequence). The CDR3 length is 15 residues. This CDR3 is CASSWTRDSNSPLHF. In DNA, the CDR3 is TGTGCCAGTAGTTGGACCAGGGATAGTAATTCACCCCTCCACTTT.